This is a list of T cell receptor beta chains from one sample in a study of memory CD4+ T cells and cytomegalovirus serostatus. Clones were sequenced by immunoSEQ multiplex PCR, and TCRdb holds only the in-frame ones, with some missing. The sample has tens of thousands of clones, 75% to 80% seen once; the top ten hold 0.7% to 0.9%. The sequencing sample was made of memory CD4+ T cells from blood. The receptors come from an adult in good health and CMV-seronegative. CDR3s include the opening cysteine and the closing phenylalanine or tryptophan. Each record gives: V gene, J gene, clone size, D gene, CDR3 DNA, CDR3 protein. A D gene is named only where the DNA matches it firmly. Only some rows state a clone size, as once, few, many or a class for expanded clones.

>TRBV6-6|TRBJ2-1|-|-
TGTGCCAGCAGTTACCCCGGGGCTAGTCCAAGCAATGAGCAGTTCTTC
CASSYPGASPSNEQFF
>TRBV6-5|TRBJ1-6|-|-
TGTGCCAGCAGTCCCGGTTGGAATTCACCCCTCCACTTT
CASSPGWNSPLHF
>TRBV6-1|TRBJ2-3|-|TRBD1
TGTGCCACCGACTACCCGGGACAGCGCACAGATACGCAGTATTTT
CATDYPGQRTDTQYF
>TRBV7-8|TRBJ1-1|-|TRBD1
TGTGCCAGCAGTCGAAGACAGGGCGCGGCTTCGGCTTTCTTT
CASSRRQGAASAFF
>TRBV7-2|TRBJ2-7|few|TRBD2
TGTGCCAGCAGCACCACTATTAGCGGGAGGGCCTACGAGCAGTACTTC
CASSTTISGRAYEQYF
>TRBV6-6|TRBJ2-5|-|TRBD1
TGTGCCAGCAGTTACTCCGGGACAGTCGGAGAGACCCAGTACTTC
CASSYSGTVGETQYF
>TRBV5-1|TRBJ1-3|-|TRBD1
TGCGCCAGCAGCTTGGGGGACAGACTAGACCGCTACTCTGGAAACACCATATATTTT
CASSLGDRLDRYSGNTIYF
>TRBV28|TRBJ2-1|-|TRBD2
TGTGCCAGTAGCGGGAGCCCAGAGGGGTGGGAGCAGTTCTTC
CASSGSPEGWEQFF
>TRBV29-1|TRBJ2-1|-|TRBD2
TGCAGCGTCCTTGGACTAGCGGGAGGGAATGAGCAGTTCTTC
CSVLGLAGGNEQFF
>TRBV7-9|TRBJ2-3|-|TRBD2
TGTGCCAGCAGCACGACTAGCGGGACCCACAGGGGAATAGATACGCAGTATTTT
CASSTTSGTHRGIDTQYF
>TRBV10-3|TRBJ1-3|-|-
TGTGCCATCAGTGAGGAGAGCGGGGGAAGCTCTGGAAACACCATATATTTT
CAISEESGGSSGNTIYF
>TRBV20-1|TRBJ1-1|-|-
TGCAGTGCTAGAAGGAACACTGAAGCTTTCTTT
CSARRNTEAFF
>TRBV18|TRBJ1-2|-|-
TGTGCCAGCTCACCAAACTCCTTGACCTATGGCTACACCTTC
CASSPNSLTYGYTF
>TRBV30|TRBJ2-7|-|-
TGTGCCTGGGCATCCGCTGGGCAGGTCGCCGAGCAGTACTTC
CAWASAGQVAEQYF
>TRBV30|TRBJ2-7|-|TRBD2
TGTGCCTGGAGCCAGGGACTAGTCGGCGAGCAGTACTTC
CAWSQGLVGEQYF
>TRBV6-1|TRBJ2-5|-|-
TGTGCCAGCAGTGAAGCTCGGTCCCCAGAGACCCAGTACTTC
CASSEARSPETQYF
>TRBV19|TRBJ1-1|few|-
TGTGCCAGTAGTAGTAGGGGTCCAAACACTGAAGCTTTCTTT
CASSSRGPNTEAFF
>TRBV18|TRBJ2-2|few|TRBD2
TGTGCCAGCTCACCTTCCCGGACTAGCCCCACCGGGGAGCTGTTTTTT
CASSPSRTSPTGELFF